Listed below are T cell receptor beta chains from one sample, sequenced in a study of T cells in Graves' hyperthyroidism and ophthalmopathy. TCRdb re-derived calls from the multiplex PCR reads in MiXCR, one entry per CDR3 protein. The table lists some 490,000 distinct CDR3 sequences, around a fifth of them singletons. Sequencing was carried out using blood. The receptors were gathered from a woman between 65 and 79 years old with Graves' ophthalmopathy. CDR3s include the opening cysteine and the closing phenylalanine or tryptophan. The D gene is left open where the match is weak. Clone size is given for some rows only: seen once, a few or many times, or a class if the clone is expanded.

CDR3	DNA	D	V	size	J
CASRTGVAYGYTF	TGTGCCTCGAGGACAGGGGTCGCCTATGGCTACACCTTC	TRBD1	TRBV30	few	TRBJ1-2
CASSDPQGASTEAFF	TGTGCCAGCAGCGATCCGCAGGGGGCAAGCACTGAAGCTTTCTTT	TRBD1	TRBV9	.	TRBJ1-1
CASSSGTVLAKNIQYF	TGTGCCAGCAGTTCCGGGACAGTTCTAGCCAAAAACATTCAGTACTTC	TRBD1	TRBV12-3/TRBV12-4	few	TRBJ2-4
CASSFLPNTGELFF	TGTGCCAGCAGTTTCCTCCCGAACACCGGGGAGCTGTTTTTT	.	TRBV27	many	TRBJ2-2
CASSTIQGVNQPQHF	TGTGCCAGCAGCACCATCCAGGGCGTCAATCAGCCCCAGCATTTT	.	TRBV5-5	few	TRBJ1-5
CASSKTGRGNTIYF	TGTGCCAGCAGCAAGACAGGGAGGGGAAACACCATATATTTT	TRBD1	TRBV7-9	.	TRBJ1-3
CASSQHGPGQASNQPQHF	TGTGCCAGCAGCCAACACGGGCCGGGACAGGCTAGCAATCAGCCCCAGCATTTT	TRBD1	TRBV4-2	.	TRBJ1-5
CASSSPASSSYNEQFF	TGTGCCAGCAGCTCCCCGGCTAGCTCTTCCTACAATGAGCAGTTCTTC	.	TRBV7-6	few	TRBJ2-1
CASSYRFYEQYF	TGTGCCAGCAGCTACCGGTTCTACGAGCAGTACTTC	.	TRBV28	many	TRBJ2-7
CASSSAALGETQYF	TGTGCCAGCAGTTCGGCGGCATTAGGGGAGACCCAGTACTTC	.	TRBV6-1	.	TRBJ2-5
CASRQQGPQMSTEAFF	TGTGCCAGCAGGCAGCAGGGGCCACAAATGAGCACTGAAGCTTTCTTT	.	TRBV6-1	.	TRBJ1-1
CASSFRSTNEKLFF	TGTGCCAGCAGTTTCCGGTCCACTAATGAAAAACTGTTTTTT	.	TRBV6-1	few	TRBJ1-4
CASSEGADSSYEQYF	TGTGCCAGCAGCGAAGGGGCCGATTCATCCTACGAGCAGTACTTC	.	TRBV9	few	TRBJ2-7
CASSPLMANYGYTF	TGTGCCAGCTCGCCCTTAATGGCTAACTATGGCTACACCTTC	.	TRBV18	few	TRBJ1-2
CASSPGQETLGMNTEAFF	TGTGCCAGCAGCCCGGGACAGGAGACCCTCGGGATGAACACTGAAGCTTTCTTT	TRBD1	TRBV7-3	many	TRBJ1-1
CASTLSSYNEQFF	TGTGCCAGTACCCTAAGCTCCTACAATGAGCAGTTCTTC	.	TRBV19	.	TRBJ2-1
CASSWGQGEQYF	TGTGCCAGCAGCTGGGGACAGGGCGAGCAGTACTTC	TRBD1	TRBV5-4	.	TRBJ2-7
CASSSNRDRGGKASEAFF	TGTGCCAGTAGTTCCAACCGGGACAGGGGAGGGAAGGCGTCTGAAGCTTTCTTT	TRBD1	TRBV19	.	TRBJ1-1
CASSAPGWDSPLHF	TGTGCCAGCAGCGCCCCAGGGTGGGATTCACCCCTCCACTTT	.	TRBV7-2	.	TRBJ1-6
CASSLILNTEAFF	TGTGCCAGCAGTTTAATATTGAACACTGAAGCTTTCTTT	.	TRBV12-3/TRBV12-4	.	TRBJ1-1
CASSAGFYGYTF	TGTGCCAGCAGCGCAGGGTTCTATGGCTACACCTTC	.	TRBV9	many	TRBJ1-2
CASSTRQGTEGVKYF	TGCGCCAGCAGCACGAGACAGGGGACGGAGGGAGTGAAGTACTTC	TRBD1	TRBV5-1	few	TRBJ2-5
CASSFGGLDTEAFF	TGTGCCAGCAGTTTCGGGGGGCTTGACACTGAAGCTTTCTTT	.	TRBV12-3/TRBV12-4	.	TRBJ1-1
CASSQGNFEQYF	TGTGCCAGCAGCCAAGGAAACTTCGAGCAGTACTTC	.	TRBV3-1	few	TRBJ2-7
CASSETGTGVEGYTF	TGCGCCAGCAGCGAAACCGGGACAGGGGTAGAAGGCTACACCTTC	TRBD1	TRBV5-1	.	TRBJ1-2
CASSPLAGGAETQYF	TGTGCCAGCAGTCCCCTCGCGGGAGGGGCAGAGACCCAGTACTTC	TRBD2	TRBV12-3/TRBV12-4	.	TRBJ2-5
CATSDDSGFSGTDTQYF	TGTGCCACCAGTGATGACTCAGGGTTTTCCGGCACAGATACGCAGTATTTT	.	TRBV24-1	.	TRBJ2-3
CASSEWRGNEQYF	TGTGCCAGCAGTGAATGGAGGGGGAACGAGCAGTACTTC	.	TRBV25-1	few	TRBJ2-7
CATSAGTLDTQYF	TGTGCCACCAGTGCCGGCACGCTGGATACGCAGTATTTT	.	TRBV24-1	few	TRBJ2-3
CASSMGTGATEAFF	TGTGCCAGTAGTATGGGGACAGGGGCGACTGAAGCTTTCTTT	TRBD1	TRBV19	few	TRBJ1-1
CASNGRQRYNEQFF	TGTGCCAGCAACGGACGACAAAGGTACAATGAGCAGTTCTTC	.	TRBV2	many	TRBJ2-1
CASRALQGMNEQYF	TGTGCCAGCAGAGCATTACAGGGGATGAACGAGCAGTACTTC	TRBD1	TRBV6-1	few	TRBJ2-7
CASSPGWAEAFF	TGTGCCAGCAGTCCTGGGTGGGCTGAAGCTTTCTTT	.	TRBV11-2	many	TRBJ1-1
CASSLGRGTNGAFF	TGTGCCAGCAGCTTAGGCAGGGGGACAAATGGAGCTTTCTTT	TRBD1	TRBV7-2	.	TRBJ1-1
CASSLWSAGTLNTGELFF	TGTGCCAGCAGTTTATGGTCCGCCGGGACCCTGAACACCGGGGAGCTGTTTTTT	.	TRBV28	many	TRBJ2-2
CASSYSASGGNEQFF	TGTGCCAGCAGTTACTCAGCCAGCGGCGGAAATGAGCAGTTCTTC	.	TRBV6-6	.	TRBJ2-1
CSARGRSTDTQYF	TGCAGCGCACGAGGACGGAGCACAGATACGCAGTATTTT	.	TRBV29-1	many	TRBJ2-3
CASSPSSRNSPLHF	TGTGCCAGCAGCCCAAGTTCGAGGAATTCACCCCTCCACTTT	.	TRBV3-1	.	TRBJ1-6
CASSQIGRFGEQYF	TGTGCCAGCAGCCAAATAGGTAGATTCGGCGAGCAGTACTTC	.	TRBV16	.	TRBJ2-7
CASSLGGQGNEQFF	TGTGCCAGCAGCTTAGGGGGCCAGGGCAATGAGCAGTTCTTC	.	TRBV7-2	.	TRBJ2-1
CASSSGPREQFF	TGTGCCAGCAGCTCGGGGCCCAGGGAGCAGTTCTTC	.	TRBV11-2	.	TRBJ2-1
CVVQGIRDNEQFF	TGTGTGGTACAGGGGATACGGGACAATGAGCAGTTCTTC	TRBD1	TRBV6-2/TRBV6-3	.	TRBJ2-1
CASSRVVLTGELFF	TGTGCCAGCAGCCGGGTCGTCTTGACCGGGGAGCTGTTTTTT	.	TRBV9	few	TRBJ2-2
CASITAGKPSYEQYF	TGTGCCAGCATAACTGCGGGGAAACCCTCCTACGAGCAGTACTTC	.	TRBV28	few	TRBJ2-7
CASSAPGLAGYNEQFF	TGTGCCAGCAGCGCCCCCGGGTTAGCGGGGTACAATGAGCAGTTCTTC	TRBD2	TRBV9	.	TRBJ2-1
CASNSRRGTGANVLTF	TGTGCCAGCAATTCCCGGCGAGGTACTGGGGCCAACGTCCTGACTTTC	.	TRBV6-5	.	TRBJ2-6
CASSLVAGTGEKLFF	TGTGCCAGCAGCTTAGTGGCGGGAACTGGTGAAAAACTGTTTTTT	.	TRBV11-2	.	TRBJ1-4
CASGGGSSLDTGELFF	TGCGCCAGCGGCGGCGGGAGCAGTTTGGACACCGGGGAGCTGTTTTTT	TRBD2	TRBV10-2	.	TRBJ2-2
CASSPQLGDLGNEQFF	TGTGCCAGCAGTCCCCAATTGGGGGATTTGGGCAATGAGCAGTTCTTC	.	TRBV9	few	TRBJ2-1
CASSTGGGPGANVLTF	TGTGCCAGTAGTACAGGGGGAGGCCCTGGGGCCAACGTCCTGACTTTC	.	TRBV19	.	TRBJ2-6
CASSDLAGSETGELFF	TGTGCCAGCAGTGATCTAGCGGGTTCGGAAACCGGGGAGCTGTTTTTT	TRBD2	TRBV6-1	few	TRBJ2-2
CASSLWDGDNVLTF	TGTGCCAGCAGCTTATGGGACGGAGACAACGTCCTGACTTTC	.	TRBV9	.	TRBJ2-6
CASSQERGLGGEAFF	TGTGCCAGCAGCCAAGAGAGGGGGCTGGGGGGTGAAGCTTTCTTT	TRBD1	TRBV3-1	.	TRBJ1-1